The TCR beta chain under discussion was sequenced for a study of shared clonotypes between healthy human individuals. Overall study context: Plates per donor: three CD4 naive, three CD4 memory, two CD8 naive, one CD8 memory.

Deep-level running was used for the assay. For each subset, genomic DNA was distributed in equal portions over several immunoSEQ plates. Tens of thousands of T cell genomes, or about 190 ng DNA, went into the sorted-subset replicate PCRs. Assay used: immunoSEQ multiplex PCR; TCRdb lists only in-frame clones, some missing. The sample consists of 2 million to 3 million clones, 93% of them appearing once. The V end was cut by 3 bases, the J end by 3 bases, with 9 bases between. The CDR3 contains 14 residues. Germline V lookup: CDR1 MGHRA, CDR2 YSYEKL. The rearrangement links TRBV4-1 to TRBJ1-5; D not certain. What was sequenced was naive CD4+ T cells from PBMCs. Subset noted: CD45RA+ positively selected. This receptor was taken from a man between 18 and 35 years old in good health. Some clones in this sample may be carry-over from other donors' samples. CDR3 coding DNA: TGCGCCAGCAGCCAGTTACAGCTCAATCAGCCCCAGCATTTT. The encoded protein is CASSQLQLNQPQHF.